Below are 3 T cell receptor beta chains sequenced from a single sample in a study of blood T cell repertoires in COVID-19. Method: immunoSEQ multiplex PCR; TCRdb's copy keeps in-frame clones and lacks some. The sample has around 50,000 clones; around 88% are singletons. Sequenced input: peripheral blood. Source of these receptors: an elderly woman with acute or convalescent COVID-19.

V gene TRBV18 combines with J gene TRBJ1-1; no reliable D call. CDR3 length: 15 amino acids. The germline V and J ends were trimmed by 2 bases and 2 bases, with 12 bases remaining between them. Germline values: CDR1 KGHSH, CDR2 LQKENI. The CDR3 sequence is CASSPASTHNTEAFF. Written as DNA, the CDR3 is TGTGCCAGCTCACCAGCTTCAACTCATAACACTGAAGCTTTCTTT.

The V gene is TRBV6-6, the J gene TRBJ2-7; TRBD2 matches 13 bases. J gave up 3 bases and V 5 bases, and 7 bases lay outside the gene matches. Per the germline V gene, CDR1 is MNHNY and CDR2 is SVGAGI (reference sequence). The CDR3 is 16 amino acids. The CDR3 DNA reads TGTGCCAGCAGTGCCGGGACTAGCGGGATCCTCTACGAGCAGTACTTC. This codes for CASSAGTSGILYEQYF.

The genes are TRBV24-1 and TRBJ1-4; D uncertain. The V and J ends lost 9 bases and 0 bases respectively, with 22 bases between them. The germline V gene has CDR1 KGHDR and CDR2 SFDVKD. The CDR3 covers 18 residues. The CDR3 region has the DNA TGTGCCACCCAGAGGACCGGACGGAGGCGGACAACTAATGAAAAACTGTTTTTT. This gives the protein CATQRTGRRRTTNEKLFF.